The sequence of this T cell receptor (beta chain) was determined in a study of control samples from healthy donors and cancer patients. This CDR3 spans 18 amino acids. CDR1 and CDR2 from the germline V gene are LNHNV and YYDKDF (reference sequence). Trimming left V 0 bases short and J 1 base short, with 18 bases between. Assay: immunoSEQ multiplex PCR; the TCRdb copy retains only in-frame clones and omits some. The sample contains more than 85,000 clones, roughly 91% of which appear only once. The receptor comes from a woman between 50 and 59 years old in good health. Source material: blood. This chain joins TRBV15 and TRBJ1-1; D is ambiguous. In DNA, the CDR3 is TGTGCCACCAGCAGAGATGAATTTGGGTCCCCATGGAACACTGAAGCTTTCTTT. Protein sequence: CATSRDEFGSPWNTEAFF.